This T cell receptor (beta chain) was identified in a study of blood T cell repertoires in COVID-19. Overall study: Collection of acute and convalescent COVID-19 samples took place in the United States, Italy and Spain. From T cells, B-cell-depleted T cells, or PBMCs came the material, which was cDNA or gDNA.

Assay used: immunoSEQ multiplex PCR; TCRdb lists only in-frame clones, some missing. The sample contains about 340,000 clones, 75% to 90% of which appear only once. The ends lost 4 bases at V and 5 bases at J; junction bases unmatched: 9. Germline values: CDR1 LGHDT, CDR2 YNNKEL (reference sequence). The CDR3 runs to 16 residues. The sequenced material came from peripheral blood. The chain combines TRBV3-1 (or the pseudogene TRBV3-2) with TRBJ2-1, with 9 bases aligning to TRBD2. The receptor was derived from a woman aged 55-69 years with COVID-19, enrolled during active disease. The CDR3 spells CASSLFQRGANNEQFF. DNA for the CDR3: TGTGCCAGCAGCCTTTTTCAGCGGGGGGCTAACAATGAGCAGTTCTTC.